A selection of T cell receptor beta chains follows, all from one sample in a study of neurological immune-mediated disorders. In TCRdb, the 5' RACE reads were re-called with MiXCR into one record per CDR3 protein. The table lists 120,000 or so distinct CDR3 sequences, roughly 3.2% of them singletons. Sequenced sample: PBMCs. The receptors were gathered from a woman younger than 45 with multiple sclerosis. CDR3s include the opening cysteine and the closing phenylalanine or tryptophan. The D gene is left open where the match is weak. Size is omitted from some rows. Given values are once, few, many or a class for expanded clones.

d_gene,v_gene,abundance,j_gene,CDR3aa,CDR3nt
-,TRBV27,many,TRBJ2-7,CASSLSLSGNPYEQYF,TGTGCCAGCAGTTTATCCTTGTCTGGGAACCCCTACGAGCAGTACTTC
TRBD2,TRBV2,few,TRBJ2-2,CAAGGWNTGELFF,TGTGCCGCGGGGGGCTGGAACACCGGGGAGCTGTTTTTT
-,TRBV7-2,many,TRBJ1-1,CASSHHPGLVNTEAFF,TGTGCCAGCAGCCACCATCCTGGGTTGGTGAACACTGAAGCTTTCTTT
TRBD1,TRBV5-1,many,TRBJ1-4,CASSLDGTGAQKLFF,TGCGCCAGCAGCTTGGATGGGACAGGGGCGCAAAAACTGTTTTTT
-,TRBV11-1,-,TRBJ2-5,CASSSRQPQETQYF,TGTGCCAGCAGCTCTCGACAGCCCCAAGAGACCCAGTACTTC
TRBD2,TRBV7-2,once,TRBJ2-2,CASSLSGSGTGELFF,TGTGCCAGCAGCTTGAGCGGGAGCGGCACCGGGGAGCTGTTTTTT
-,TRBV2,-,TRBJ2-1,CASSASSGAPRVYEQFF,TGTGCCAGCAGTGCCTCTTCCGGGGCGCCAAGGGTCTATGAGCAGTTCTTC
-,TRBV20-1,many,TRBJ2-3,CSARGPGGTDTQYF,TGCAGTGCTAGAGGGCCAGGGGGCACAGATACGCAGTATTTT
-,TRBV20-1,medium-sized,TRBJ2-7,CSALGRDEQYF,TGCAGTGCCCTCGGCCGAGACGAGCAGTACTTC
-,TRBV18,many,TRBJ2-7,CASSRGAGGEQYF,TGTGCCAGCTCACGGGGAGCGGGCGGCGAGCAGTACTTC
TRBD1,TRBV20-1,many,TRBJ1-5,CSANGQGNQPQHF,TGCAGTGCTAACGGACAGGGCAATCAGCCCCAGCATTTT
-,TRBV28,many,TRBJ1-1,CASSLPYNTEAFF,TGTGCCAGCAGTTTACCCTACAACACTGAAGCTTTCTTT
TRBD2,TRBV30,-,TRBJ2-5,CAWKGLGTETQYF,TGTGCCTGGAAGGGACTAGGAACAGAGACCCAGTACTTC
-,TRBV9,many,TRBJ1-2,CASSAAGTRDYGYTF,TGTGCCAGCAGCGCGGCCGGGACACGGGACTATGGCTACACCTTC
-,TRBV6-5,many,TRBJ2-1,CASRVQGTHEQFF,TGTGCCAGCAGAGTACAGGGTACCCATGAGCAGTTCTTC
-,TRBV15,many,TRBJ2-7,CATSTGDLTGSYEQYF,TGTGCCACCAGCACAGGCGACCTTACAGGGTCCTACGAGCAGTACTTC
-,TRBV5-1,many,TRBJ1-2,CASSPRTLTNYGYTF,TGCGCCAGCAGCCCGAGGACTCTGACTAACTATGGCTACACCTTC
TRBD1,TRBV10-3,many,TRBJ1-2,CAVSGTEFGYTF,TGTGCCGTCTCCGGGACAGAGTTTGGCTACACCTTC
-,TRBV12-3/TRBV12-4,many,TRBJ2-1,CASSGHWASSYNEQFF,TGTGCCAGCAGTGGCCACTGGGCCAGCTCCTACAATGAGCAGTTCTTC
-,TRBV7-2,many,TRBJ2-2,CASSLSGPTGELFF,TGTGCCAGCAGCTTATCGGGCCCCACCGGGGAGCTGTTTTTT
-,TRBV5-1,many,TRBJ2-1,CASSLGSSVYEQFF,TGCGCCAGCAGCTTGGGTTCTAGCGTGTATGAGCAGTTCTTC
-,TRBV6-5,many,TRBJ1-5,CASSLGGDSNQPQHF,TGTGCCAGCAGTTTAGGCGGCGATAGCAATCAGCCCCAGCATTTT
-,TRBV20-1,many,TRBJ1-5,CSARGGISNQPQHF,TGCAGTGCTAGAGGAGGGATTAGCAATCAGCCCCAGCATTTT
-,TRBV29-1,many,TRBJ2-7,CSVAGTPDYEQYF,TGCAGCGTGGCCGGGACACCAGACTACGAGCAGTACTTC
-,TRBV20-1,many,TRBJ2-7,CSARDMEDREQYF,TGCAGTGCTAGAGATATGGAGGACAGAGAGCAGTACTTC
-,TRBV9,-,TRBJ1-1,CASSTGTETEAFF,TGTGCCAGCAGCACCGGGACGGAAACTGAAGCTTTCTTT
-,TRBV20-1,many,TRBJ1-6,CSANSPNSPLHF,TGCAGTGCTAATAGCCCAAATTCACCCCTCCACTTT
-,TRBV12-3/TRBV12-4,many,TRBJ2-1,CASSLALGFSYNEQFF,TGTGCCAGCAGTTTAGCGCTGGGGTTCTCCTACAATGAGCAGTTCTTC
TRBD2,TRBV7-9,many,TRBJ2-7,CASSLAGLAGDYEQYF,TGTGCCAGCAGCCTTGCTGGGCTAGCGGGGGACTACGAGCAGTACTTC
TRBD1,TRBV5-1,many,TRBJ1-2,CASSPGQGTGYTF,TGCGCCAGCAGCCCAGGACAGGGGACTGGCTACACCTTC
-,TRBV11-2,many,TRBJ1-1,CASSLENTEAFF,TGTGCCAGCAGCTTGGAGAACACTGAAGCTTTCTTT
TRBD1,TRBV4-3,few,TRBJ1-4,CASSPNSGTGSEKLFF,TGCGCCAGCAGCCCGAATTCCGGGACAGGGAGCGAAAAACTGTTTTTT
-,TRBV7-2,many,TRBJ1-5,CASSPFSGPNNQPQHF,TGTGCCAGCAGCCCCTTTAGCGGGCCAAATAATCAGCCCCAGCATTTT
-,TRBV3-1,many,TRBJ2-7,CASSQGGKSEQYF,TGTGCCAGCAGCCAGGGGGGAAAGAGCGAGCAGTACTTC
-,TRBV20-1,many,TRBJ1-1,CSADDGRLNTEAFF,TGCAGTGCTGACGATGGACGTTTGAACACTGAAGCTTTCTTT
-,TRBV7-8,many,TRBJ2-2,CASSLGWGRAGELFF,TGTGCCAGCAGCTTAGGATGGGGGCGGGCCGGGGAGCTGTTTTTT
-,TRBV18,many,TRBJ1-1,CASSPPKGFNTEAFF,TGTGCCAGCTCACCGCCCAAGGGATTCAACACTGAAGCTTTCTTT
-,TRBV20-1,many,TRBJ1-5,CSASASRASNQPQHF,TGCAGTGCTAGCGCTTCCAGGGCGAGTAATCAGCCCCAGCATTTT
-,TRBV6-4,many,TRBJ2-7,CASSDPTGEQYF,TGTGCCAGCAGTGACCCGACGGGGGAGCAGTACTTC
TRBD1,TRBV7-2,-,TRBJ1-5,CASSSSTGYNQPQHF,TGTGCCAGCAGCTCGTCGACAGGGTACAATCAGCCCCAGCATTTT
-,TRBV7-2,many,TRBJ2-5,CASSKVGRAETQYF,TGTGCCAGCAGCAAAGTAGGCAGGGCTGAGACCCAGTACTTC
-,TRBV7-2,medium-sized,TRBJ2-3,CASSISGAHTDTQYF,TGTGCCAGCAGTATCTCGGGGGCCCACACAGATACGCAGTATTTT
-,TRBV6-2/TRBV6-3,many,TRBJ2-1,CASSRGYEQFF,TGTGCCAGTTCCCGAGGGTATGAGCAGTTCTTC
-,TRBV7-9,many,TRBJ2-2,CASSPAHRVGTGELFF,TGTGCCAGCAGCCCCGCCCACAGGGTTGGCACCGGGGAGCTGTTTTTT
-,TRBV6-2/TRBV6-3,many,TRBJ2-5,CASSYLVGPIGETQYF,TGTGCCAGCAGTTACCTCGTTGGACCTATTGGGGAGACCCAGTACTTC
-,TRBV20-1,many,TRBJ1-1,CSGTGGLNTEAFF,TGCAGTGGAACGGGGGGATTGAACACTGAAGCTTTCTTT
-,TRBV10-3,many,TRBJ1-1,CAIRGGSGTEAFF,TGTGCCATCAGAGGGGGGTCTGGCACTGAAGCTTTCTTT
-,TRBV15,many,TRBJ2-7,CATSRGDRSDEQYF,TGTGCCACCAGCAGAGGCGACAGGAGCGACGAGCAGTACTTC
-,TRBV12-3/TRBV12-4,many,TRBJ2-7,CASSFSAFGEQYF,TGTGCCAGCAGTTTTTCCGCGTTTGGCGAGCAGTACTTC
-,TRBV5-5,-,TRBJ1-5,CASSLVAVNKTQNF,TGTGCCAGCAGCTTGGTTGCCGTCAATAAGACCCAGAATTTT
-,TRBV12-3/TRBV12-4,many,TRBJ2-2,CASNPPRDTGELFF,TGTGCCAGCAACCCCCCGAGGGACACCGGGGAGCTGTTTTTT
-,TRBV10-3,many,TRBJ2-5,CAIRAPDRGSETQYF,TGTGCCATCAGGGCACCCGACCGGGGGTCAGAGACCCAGTACTTC
TRBD2,TRBV3-1,many,TRBJ2-3,CASSHGTSGGAGDTQYF,TGTGCCAGCAGCCATGGGACTAGCGGGGGGGCCGGAGATACGCAGTATTTT
-,TRBV11-2,-,TRBJ1-2,CASATVTYGYTF,TGTGCCAGCGCGACAGTAACCTATGGCTACACCTTC